The clone carrying this T cell receptor beta chain was recorded a few times. Just one base apart from a much larger clone, this may be a read error. The entry originates in a study of blood T cells in healthy people across ages. It was with a sample-barcoded 5' primer and a J-beta primer mix that a second PCR of about 6 to 12 cycles was run. TCRdb used MiXCR to reprocess the 5' RACE reads, holding one entry per CDR3 protein. The sample has approximately 900,000 distinct CDR3 sequences; about 28% are singletons. V lost 6 bases, J lost 1 base, and 9 bases stayed unmatched. Germline values: CDR1 DFQATT, CDR2 SNEGSKA (reference sequence). The CDR3 extends over 14 amino acids. The sample was also reused in another study, on T cells of mothers and their children.

This rearrangement joins TRBV20-1 to TRBJ2-7; the match to TRBD2 covers 7 bases. This receptor was taken from a woman between 35 and 50 years old in good health. Source material: blood. This chain's CDR3 is CSAQILSGSYEQYF. CDR3 nucleotide sequence: TGCAGTGCGCAGATCCTTAGCGGGTCCTACGAGCAGTACTTC.